These 19 T cell receptor beta chains were sequenced from one sample in a study of cytomegalovirus exposure and HLA in healthy donors (dated by TCRdb to about 2017). Library preparation used the immunoSEQ multiplex PCR assay. The multiplex PCR relied on a mix of 60 forward primers for TCR Vbeta segments and 13 reverse primers for TCR Jbeta segments. The table was pulled from immuneACCESS by TCRdb, which kept in-frame rearrangements only. Such tables lose some clones; where checked, under half of the loss comes from unresolved V genes, and the rest has no known cause. The sample table shows 150,000 to 200,000 clones, and 73% are seen once. The ten most abundant clones make up approximately 2% of the sample. Sequences were obtained from PBMCs. The receptors here all came from a woman in her 30s in good health and CMV-seronegative.

The chain has TRBV11-2 and TRBJ2-7, with 7 bases identical to TRBD2. Germline V lookup: CDR1 SGHAT, CDR2 FQNNGV. This CDR3 comprises 14 residues. V shed 1 base and J 3 bases; nucleotides not matched to a gene: 3. CDR3 sequence: CASSLGTGGYEQYF. The CDR3 DNA is TGTGCCAGCAGCTTAGGCACGGGGGGCTACGAGCAGTACTTC.

This chain uses TRBV2 with TRBJ2-5; D perhaps matches TRBD1 (5 bases). The ends were cut back, 6 bases at V and 0 bases at J, with 11 bases in the middle. The CDR3 totals 14 residues. Germline V gene data show CDR1 as SNHLY and CDR2 as FYNNEI. Written as DNA, the CDR3 is TGTGCCAGCAGGCGACAGTCGTACCAAGAGACCCAGTACTTC. Translating it yields CASRRQSYQETQYF.

The chain has TRBV29-1 and TRBJ2-7; maybe TRBD2 (6 bases). CDR1 and CDR2 from the germline V gene are SQVTM and ANQGSEA. Between the trimmed V and J ends, which lost 6 bases and 0 bases, there was a span of 15 bases. The CDR3 runs 14 residues. CDR3 nucleotide sequence: TGCAGCGTGCGGGACGCCGGGAGCTCCTACGAGCAGTACTTC. It translates to CSVRDAGSSYEQYF.

The V gene is TRBV30, the J gene TRBJ2-7, with D tentatively TRBD2 (7 bases). V lost 4 bases and J 6 bases, leaving 16 bases between the germline ends. This CDR3 spans 13 amino acids. Germline V gene lookup returns CDR1 GTSNPN and CDR2 SVGIG (reference sequence). The DNA of the CDR3 is TGTGCCTGGAATAGTGGGGGGGCGAGCGAGCAGTACTTC. This sequence encodes CAWNSGGASEQYF. The variable domain in full, completed from reference TRBV30 and TRBJ2-7, reads SQTIHQWPATLVQPVGSPLSLECTVEGTSNPNLYWYRQAAGRGLQLLFYSVGIGQISSEVPQNLSASRPQDRQFILSSKKLLLSDSGFYLCAWNSGGASEQYFGPGTRLTVT.

The chain has TRBV9 and TRBJ2-3, with 8 positions matching TRBD2. This CDR3 contains 16 residues. The germline gives CDR1 SGDLS, CDR2 YYNGEE. Germline trimming cut 1 base from V and 6 bases from J; bases unmatched to any gene: 10. This chain's CDR3 is CASSVLLGRGGDTQYF. CDR3 nucleotide sequence: TGTGCCAGCAGCGTACTGTTAGGACGGGGGGGTGATACGCAGTATTTT.

This clone was observed a handful of times. The CDR3 region is CATTGSGNTGELFF. CDR3 nucleotides: TGTGCCACCACCGGGAGCGGAAACACCGGGGAGCTGTTTTTT. V is TRBV9 and J is TRBJ2-2, with D maybe TRBD2 (6 bases). CDR3 length: 14 residues. Trimming removed 9 bases at V and 2 bases at J, with 14 bases between. CDR1 and CDR2 (germline): SGDLS, YYNGEE. Based on the CDR3 plus reference TRBV9 and TRBJ2-2, the full variable domain is DSGVTQTPKHLITATGQRVTLRCSPRSGDLSVYWYQQSLDQGLQFLIQYYNGEERAKGNILERFSAQQFPDLHSELNLSSLELGDSALYFCATTGSGNTGELFFGEGSRLTVL.

The V call is TRBV7-8, the J call TRBJ1-1; weak D call: TRBD1 (5 bases). Looked up from germline, CDR1 is SGHVS and CDR2 is FQNEAQ. CDR3 length equals 14 residues. Trimming took off 5 bases at V and 7 bases at J, with 17 bases between the two ends. CDR3 sequence: CASSPRRGSGEAFF. As DNA, the CDR3 is TGTGCCAGCAGCCCGCGGCGGGGGTCGGGTGAAGCTTTCTTT.

The chain has TRBV19 and TRBJ2-7, with 8 bases matching TRBD2. Trimming cost V 4 bases and J 3 bases; bases outside gene matches: 8. The CDR3 is 15 amino acids. Germline V CDR1 and CDR2: LNHDA, SQIVND (reference sequence). The CDR3 region is CASSTPGGVYYEQYF. The CDR3 DNA follows: TGTGCCAGTAGTACCCCCGGGGGGGTATACTACGAGCAGTACTTC.

The chain has TRBV9 and TRBJ1-2; 9 positions agree with TRBD1. Germline V lookup: CDR1 SGDLS, CDR2 YYNGEE. There are 14 residues in the CDR3. Trimming took 3 bases from V and 4 from J; bases not matched to a gene: 4. The CDR3 spells CASSGGQGAYGYTF. The CDR3 nucleotides read TGTGCCAGCAGCGGGGGACAGGGAGCCTATGGCTACACCTTC.

The chain is built from TRBV19 and TRBJ1-5; TRBD1 is a possible D gene (5 bases). The CDR3 totals 15 residues. The V end lost 3 bases, the J end lost 1 base, and 10 bases lay between the germline ends. In germline, CDR1 is LNHDA, CDR2 SQIVND (reference sequence). The CDR3 region has the DNA TGTGCCAGTAGTATCCAAGGGGCGAGCAATCAGCCCCAGCATTTT. As protein: CASSIQGASNQPQHF.

This clone was seen a handful of times. CDR3 sequence (DNA): TGCGCCAGCAGCTTGGACACAGGGGGCCTCTGGGTTGAGCAGTACTTC. Translation: CASSLDTGGLWVEQYF. The chain employs TRBV5-1 and TRBJ2-7; TRBD1 agrees at 9 bases. Losses at the gene ends were 0 bases for V and 7 bases for J; bases not matched to a gene: 11. CDR1 is SGHRS, CDR2 YFSETQ, per germline. The length of the CDR3 is 16 residues.

As to this clone: The junction does not match germline at one end; this may be a read error. The chain recombines TRBV7-9 with TRBJ2-7; 15 positions agree with TRBD2. Germline values: CDR1 SEHNR, CDR2 FQNEAQ (reference sequence). This CDR3 has 17 residues. CDR3 bases: TGTTCCAGCAGCTGGACGGGACTAGCGGGAGGATCGGGCGAGCAGTACTTC. Its protein is CSSSWTGLAGGSGEQYF. Together with reference TRBV7-9 and TRBJ2-7, the CDR3 gives the full variable domain: DTGVSQNPRHKITKRGQNVTFRCDPISEHNRLYWYRQTLGQGPEFLTYFQNEAQLEKSRLLSDRFSAERPKGSFSTLEIQRTEQGDSAMYLCSSSWTGLAGGSGEQYFGPGTRLTVT.

This sequence joins TRBV7-9 and TRBJ2-7; 7 nucleotides agree with TRBD1. Germline CDR1 is SEHNR and CDR2 is FQNEAQ (reference sequence). The CDR3 is 14 amino acids. V gave up 3 bases and J gave up 3 bases; unmatched junction bases: 5. The CDR3 sequence is CASSFRTGGYEQYF. The CDR3 DNA is TGTGCCAGCAGCTTCAGGACAGGTGGCTACGAGCAGTACTTC.

This chain joins TRBV19 and TRBJ1-1; no clear D gene. The CDR3 is 14 amino acids. Germline CDR1 reads LNHDA; CDR2 reads SQIVND (reference sequence). With 5 bases removed from V and 1 base from J, the gap between germline ends came to 11 bases. The CDR3: CASSPWARNTEAFF. The DNA of the CDR3 is TGTGCCAGTAGTCCCTGGGCAAGGAACACTGAAGCTTTCTTT.

This rearrangement joins TRBV5-5 to TRBJ1-5, with a possible D match to TRBD1 (6 bases). Germline CDR1 is SGHKS and CDR2 is YYEKEE (reference sequence). The CDR3 runs to 16 residues. Trimming shortened V by 0 bases and J by 1 base, and 11 bases separated the two germline ends. CDR3 in DNA: TGTGCCAGCAGCTTGGAACTGGGGGCAAGCAATCAGCCCCAGCATTTT. Its translation: CASSLELGASNQPQHF.

The CDR3 DNA sequence: TGTGCCAGCAGACGGTGGGCCAGCTCTGGAAACACCATATATTTT. This translates into CASRRWASSGNTIYF. This chain connects TRBV2 to TRBJ1-3; D unclear. Trimming pared 6 bases from V and 0 bases from J, leaving 12 bases between. Per germline, CDR1 SNHLY and CDR2 FYNNEI. The CDR3 length is 15 residues.

The rearrangement uses TRBV6-1 and TRBJ1-2; D call uncertain. The CDR3 extends over 16 amino acids. Trimming stripped 2 bases from V and 7 bases from J, with 20 bases between. CDR1 is MNHNS, CDR2 SASEGT, per germline. The CDR3 loop is CASSEFFEGGISGYTF. The CDR3 DNA follows: TGTGCCAGCAGTGAATTTTTTGAGGGTGGGATTTCTGGCTACACCTTC.

The genes are TRBV25-1 and TRBJ2-1; 7 bases fit TRBD2. The CDR3 loop spans 15 amino acids. Per the germline V gene, CDR1 is MGHDK and CDR2 is SYGVNS. V trimming: 3 bases; J trimming: 3 bases; junction bases outside the gene matches: 5. DNA of the CDR3: TGTGCCAGCAGTGAGGAGCGGGGAAACTACAATGAGCAGTTCTTC. This sequence encodes CASSEERGNYNEQFF.

This chain joins TRBV9 and TRBJ2-3; 7 nucleotides agree with TRBD2. The CDR3 is 14 residues long. V gave up 3 bases and J gave up 6 bases; unmatched junction bases: 7. Germline V CDR1 and CDR2: SGDLS, YYNGEE. The chain's CDR3 is CASSAGGSGDTQYF. CDR3 in DNA: TGTGCCAGCAGCGCCGGGGGGAGCGGGGATACGCAGTATTTT.